This TCR beta chain emerged from a study of control samples from healthy donors and cancer patients. The germline V gene has CDR1 SGDLS and CDR2 YYNGEE. Trimming cost V 4 bases and J 6 bases, with 17 bases left between them. The CDR3 runs 15 residues. Produced via immunoSEQ multiplex PCR; TCRdb's table is partial and in-frame only. The table lists under 450,000 clones, approximately 92% of them singletons. The sample consisted of PBMCs. This sequence joins TRBV9 and TRBJ2-1, with D perhaps TRBD2 (5 bases). The sequence came from a man aged 35-49 years with head and neck cancer. CDR3 DNA: TGTGCCAGCAGCCCCTCACTAGGGCTACTCAATGAGCAGTTCTTC. Its translation is CASSPSLGLLNEQFF.